These 15 T cell receptor beta chains were all obtained from the same sample, sequenced in a study of blood T cell repertoires in COVID-19. TCRdb keeps only in-frame clones here, not all; method: immunoSEQ multiplex PCR. The sample contains over 120,000 clones, about 80% of which appear only once. Sequenced input: PBMCs or T cells enriched from blood (not recorded which). These receptors were collected from a man aged 45 to 65 who had recovered from COVID-19.

The chain couples TRBV5-1 to TRBJ2-3, with 9 bases fitting TRBD1. V gave up 4 bases and J gave up 3 bases; unmatched junction bases: 6. This CDR3 contains 15 residues. Looked up from germline, CDR1 is SGHRS and CDR2 is YFSETQ. CDR3 DNA: TGCGCCAGCAGCACGGGGGACAGGGAGACAGATACGCAGTATTTT. This translates into CASSTGDRETDTQYF.

The CDR3 sequence: CASSLQIYGYTF. The CDR3 DNA is TGTGCCAGCAGTCTGCAGATTTATGGCTACACCTTC. The chain has TRBV12-3 or TRBV12-4 and TRBJ1-2; D is unclear. Between the trimmed V and J ends, which lost 5 bases and 5 bases, there was a span of 9 bases. This CDR3 has 12 amino acids.

The genes are TRBV7-9 and TRBJ2-3; D uncertain. The CDR3 runs 14 residues. Trimming cost V 1 base and J 3 bases, with 8 bases left between them. Germline V gene data show CDR1 as SEHNR and CDR2 as FQNEAQ (reference sequence). The CDR3 DNA sequence: TGTGCCAGCAGCTTAGTCGTGGCAACAGATACGCAGTATTTT. It specifies CASSLVVATDTQYF.

The V and J genes are TRBV7-2 and TRBJ2-4; 9 positions match TRBD1. Germline V gene lookup returns CDR1 SGHTA and CDR2 FQGNSA. The V gene end was trimmed by 1 base and the J gene end by 0 bases; junction bases not matched to a gene: 4. There are 17 residues in the CDR3. CDR3 coding DNA: TGTGCCAGCAGCTTAGTGGCGACAGGGGGAGCCAAAAACATTCAGTACTTC. Amino acids: CASSLVATGGAKNIQYF.

This sequence joins TRBV4-3 and TRBJ1-2, with 7 nucleotides matching TRBD1. Germline trimming cut 0 bases from V and 2 bases from J; bases unmatched to any gene: 6. The V gene's germline CDR1 is LGHNA and CDR2 YSLEER. The CDR3 runs 16 residues. The DNA of the CDR3 is TGCGCCAGCAGCCAAGATGTGGGACAGAGGAACTATGGCTACACCTTC. Encoded protein: CASSQDVGQRNYGYTF.

This sequence joins TRBV2 and TRBJ2-1, with D uncertain. The CDR3 extends over 11 amino acids. V gave up 6 bases and J gave up 4 bases, with 4 bases separating them. Germline CDR1 is SNHLY and CDR2 is FYNNEI. As DNA, the CDR3 is TGTGCCAGCAGCCTGTACAATGAGCAGTTCTTC. Protein product: CASSLYNEQFF.

The chain combines TRBV5-4 with TRBJ1-6; a weak D match, TRBD1 (6 bases). The germline V gene encodes CDR1 SGHNT and CDR2 YYREEE (reference sequence). This CDR3 is 15 amino acids long. V gave up 5 bases and J gave up 1 base, with 10 bases separating them. Here the CDR3 DNA reads TGTGCCAGCAGTAGCAGGGGATCCTATAATTCACCCCTCCACTTT. Translating gives CASSSRGSYNSPLHF.

This clone has more than one count but fewer than ten. The chain uses TRBV27 and TRBJ1-2; D might be TRBD1 (6 bases). CDR3 length: 20 residues. V gave up 6 bases and J gave up 3 bases, with 32 bases separating them. Germline V gene sequence: CDR1 MNHEY, CDR2 SMNVEV (reference sequence). The CDR3 here is CASRGEKSPHSGDIDYGYTF. The CDR3 DNA is TGTGCCAGCAGGGGTGAGAAGAGCCCCCATTCAGGGGATATAGACTATGGCTACACCTTC.

V usage is TRBV27 and J usage is TRBJ1-2; TRBD1 is a possible D gene (6 bases). The CDR3 totals 16 residues. The V end lost 4 bases, the J end lost 2 bases, and 17 bases lay between the germline ends. CDR1 and CDR2 from the germline V gene are MNHEY and SMNVEV (reference sequence). CDR3 sequence (DNA): TGTGCCAGCAGTTCTATGACGGACAGCCGGAACTATGGCTACACCTTC. Amino acids: CASSSMTDSRNYGYTF.

V usage is TRBV7-2 and J usage is TRBJ2-5; 9 positions agree with TRBD1. V was clipped by 5 bases and J by 4 bases; unmatched bases: 8. Germline CDR1 SGHTA, CDR2 FQGNSA. This CDR3 comprises 15 residues. For the CDR3, the DNA is TGTGCCAGCAGCGAATACAGGGGGCTCCGAGAGACCCAGTACTTC. Translating gives CASSEYRGLRETQYF. Based on the CDR3 plus reference TRBV7-2 and TRBJ2-5, the full variable domain is GAGVSQSPSNKVTEKGKDVELRCDPISGHTALYWYRQSLGQGLEFLIYFQGNSAPDKSGLPSDRFSAERTGGSVSTLTIQRTQQEDSAVYLCASSEYRGLRETQYFGPGTRLLVL.

This clone was found once. The genes are TRBV7-8 and TRBJ2-3; 7 nucleotides align to TRBD1. The V gene end was trimmed by 0 bases and the J gene end by 3 bases; junction bases not matched to a gene: 3. The CDR3 is 15 amino acids. Germline V gene data show CDR1 as SGHVS and CDR2 as FQNEAQ. The CDR3 nucleotides are TGTGCCAGCAGCTTAGCTGCCAGGGGGACAGATACGCAGTATTTT. Protein product: CASSLAARGTDTQYF. The complete variable domain, with remaining parts taken from reference TRBV7-8 and TRBJ2-3, reads GAGVSQSPRYKVAKRGQDVALRCDPISGHVSLFWYQQALGQGPEFLTYFQNEAQLDKSGLPSDRFFAERPEGSVSTLKIQRTQQEDSAVYLCASSLAARGTDTQYFGPGTRLTVL.

The rearrangement uses TRBV7-9 and TRBJ1-1, with D possibly TRBD1 on 6 matching bases. Trimming stripped 5 bases from V and 6 bases from J, with 13 bases between. The CDR3 has 13 residues. From germline, CDR1 is SEHNR and CDR2 FQNEAQ (reference sequence). DNA for the CDR3: TGTGCCAGCAGCGTGGGGGGGCTGGCTGAAGCTTTCTTT. It translates to CASSVGGLAEAFF.

V is TRBV5-1 and J is TRBJ2-1, with 16 bases fitting TRBD2. The germline V gene encodes CDR1 SGHRS and CDR2 YFSETQ. The CDR3 extends over 19 amino acids. J gave up 0 bases and V 4 bases, and 7 bases lay outside the gene matches. CDR3 sequence: CASSPGLAGGKSSYNEQFF. The CDR3 bases are TGCGCCAGCAGCCCGGGACTAGCGGGGGGGAAAAGCTCCTACAATGAGCAGTTCTTC.

V is TRBV7-2 and J is TRBJ1-1, with TRBD1 matching over 7 bases. Per the germline V gene, CDR1 is SGHTA and CDR2 is FQGNSA. V shed 1 base, J shed 1 base, and the junction held 6 bases outside the gene matches. The CDR3 loop spans 16 amino acids. The CDR3 region has the DNA TGTGCCAGCAGCTTAGGCCGACAGGGAAAGAACACTGAAGCTTTCTTT. Encoded protein: CASSLGRQGKNTEAFF.

The chain combines TRBV2 with TRBJ2-5, with 9 bases aligning to TRBD1. Germline V gene lookup returns CDR1 SNHLY and CDR2 FYNNEI. The V and J ends lost 2 bases and 5 bases, in that order; junction bases with no gene match: 3. The CDR3 is made up of 14 amino acids. As DNA, the CDR3 is TGTGCCAGCAGTGAACGACAGGGGGGGGAGACCCAGTACTTC. The encoded protein is CASSERQGGETQYF.